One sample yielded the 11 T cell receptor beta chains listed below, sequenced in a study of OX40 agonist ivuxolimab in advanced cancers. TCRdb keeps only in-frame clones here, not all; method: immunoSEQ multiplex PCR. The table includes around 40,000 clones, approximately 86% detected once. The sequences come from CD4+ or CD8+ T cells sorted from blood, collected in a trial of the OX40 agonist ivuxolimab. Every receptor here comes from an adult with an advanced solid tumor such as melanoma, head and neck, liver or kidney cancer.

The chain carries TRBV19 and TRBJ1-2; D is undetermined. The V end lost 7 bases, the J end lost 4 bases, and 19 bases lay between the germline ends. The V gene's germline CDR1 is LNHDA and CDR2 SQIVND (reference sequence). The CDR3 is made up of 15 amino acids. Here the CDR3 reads CASISTALPSYGYTF. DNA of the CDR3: TGTGCCAGTATTTCAACGGCATTGCCTAGCTATGGCTACACCTTC. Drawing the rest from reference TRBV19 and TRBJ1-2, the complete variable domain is DGGITQSPKYLFRKEGQNVTLSCEQNLNHDAMYWYRQDPGQGLRLIYYSQIVNDFQKGDIAEGYSVSREKKESFPLTVTSAQKNPTAFYLCASISTALPSYGYTFGSGTRLTVV.

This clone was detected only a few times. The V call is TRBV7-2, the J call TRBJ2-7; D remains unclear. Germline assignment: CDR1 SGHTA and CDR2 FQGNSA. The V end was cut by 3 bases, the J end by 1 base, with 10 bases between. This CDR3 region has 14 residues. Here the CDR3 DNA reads TGTGCCAGCAGCTTGAGACCTAGTTCCTACGAGCAGTACTTC. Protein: CASSLRPSSYEQYF.

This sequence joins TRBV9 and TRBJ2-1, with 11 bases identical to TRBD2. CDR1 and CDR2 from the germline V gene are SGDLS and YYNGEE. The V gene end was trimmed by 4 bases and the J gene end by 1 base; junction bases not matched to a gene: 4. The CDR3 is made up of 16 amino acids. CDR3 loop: CASSTSGSLSYNEQFF. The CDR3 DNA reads TGTGCCAGCAGCACTAGCGGGAGCCTTTCCTACAATGAGCAGTTCTTC.

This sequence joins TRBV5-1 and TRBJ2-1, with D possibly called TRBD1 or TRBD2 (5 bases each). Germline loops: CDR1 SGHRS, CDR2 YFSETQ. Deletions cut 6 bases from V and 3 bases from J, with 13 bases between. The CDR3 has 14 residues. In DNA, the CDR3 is TGCGCCAGCAACCGGGACCAGATCTACAATGAGCAGTTCTTC. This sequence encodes CASNRDQIYNEQFF.

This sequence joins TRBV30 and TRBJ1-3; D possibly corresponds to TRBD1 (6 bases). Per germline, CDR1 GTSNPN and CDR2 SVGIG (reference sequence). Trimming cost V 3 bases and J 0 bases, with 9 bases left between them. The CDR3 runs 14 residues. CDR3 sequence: CAWSGTYSGNTIYF. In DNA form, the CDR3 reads TGTGCCTGGAGCGGGACATACTCTGGAAACACCATATATTTT.

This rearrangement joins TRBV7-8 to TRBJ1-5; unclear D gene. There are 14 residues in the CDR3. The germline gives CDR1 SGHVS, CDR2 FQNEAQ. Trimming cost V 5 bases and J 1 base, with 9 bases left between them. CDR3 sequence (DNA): TGTGCCAGCAGCGCCGGTTACAGCAATCAGCCCCAGCATTTT. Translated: CASSAGYSNQPQHF. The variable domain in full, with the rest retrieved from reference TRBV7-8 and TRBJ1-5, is GAGVSQSPRYKVAKRGQDVALRCDPISGHVSLFWYQQALGQGPEFLTYFQNEAQLDKSGLPSDRFFAERPEGSVSTLKIQRTQQEDSAVYLCASSAGYSNQPQHFGDGTRLSIL.

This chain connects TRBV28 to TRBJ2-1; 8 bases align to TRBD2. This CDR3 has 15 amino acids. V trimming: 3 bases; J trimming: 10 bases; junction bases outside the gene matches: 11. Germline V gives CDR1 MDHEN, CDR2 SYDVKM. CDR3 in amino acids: CASSFNEAGAREQFF. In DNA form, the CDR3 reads TGTGCCAGCAGTTTTAATGAAGCGGGAGCGCGGGAGCAGTTCTTC. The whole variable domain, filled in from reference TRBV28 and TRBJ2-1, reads DVKVTQSSRYLVKRTGEKVFLECVQDMDHENMFWYRQDPGLGLRLIYFSYDVKMKEKGDIPEGYSVSREKKERFSLILESASTNQTSMYLCASSFNEAGAREQFFGPGTRLTVL.

For the CDR3, the DNA is TGTGCCAGCAGTGAATTAGAGGGGGCGAAAGGAAACACCATATATTTT. It codes for CASSELEGAKGNTIYF. The chain carries TRBV25-1 and TRBJ1-3; 7 nucleotides agree with TRBD1. Losses at the gene ends were 1 base for V and 4 bases for J; bases not matched to a gene: 7. Germline CDR1 and CDR2: MGHDK and SYGVNS. The CDR3 covers 16 residues.

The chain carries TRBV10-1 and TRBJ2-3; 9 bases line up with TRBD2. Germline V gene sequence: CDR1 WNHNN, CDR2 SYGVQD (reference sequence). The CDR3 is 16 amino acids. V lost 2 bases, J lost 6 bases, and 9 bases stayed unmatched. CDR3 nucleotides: TGCGCCAGCAGTGAGGGGTTAGCGGGAGTAGTCGATACGCAGTATTTT. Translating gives CASSEGLAGVVDTQYF.

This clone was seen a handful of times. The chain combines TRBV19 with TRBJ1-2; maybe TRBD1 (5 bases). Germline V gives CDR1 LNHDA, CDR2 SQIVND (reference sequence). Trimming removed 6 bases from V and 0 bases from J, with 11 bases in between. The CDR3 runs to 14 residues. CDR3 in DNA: TGTGCCAGTAGCCCGCTCAGGGCTAACTATGGCTACACCTTC. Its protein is CASSPLRANYGYTF.

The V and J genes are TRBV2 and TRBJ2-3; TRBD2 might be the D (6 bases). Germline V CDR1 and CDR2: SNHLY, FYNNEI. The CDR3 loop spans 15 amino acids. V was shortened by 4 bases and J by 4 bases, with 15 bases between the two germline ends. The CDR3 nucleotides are TGTGCCAGCAGTGTGGACGCGGGATCCGCAGATACGCAGTATTTT. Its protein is CASSVDAGSADTQYF. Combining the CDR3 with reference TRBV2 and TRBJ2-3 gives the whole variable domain EPEVTQTPSHQVTQMGQEVILRCVPISNHLYFYWYRQILGQKVEFLVSFYNNEISEKSEIFDDQFSVERPDGSNFTLKIRSTKLEDSAMYFCASSVDAGSADTQYFGPGTRLTVL.